The 30 T cell receptor beta chains presented below share a single source sample, sequenced in a study of CD8+CD57+ T cells in acquired aplastic anemia. Template material for TCR beta VDJ and CDR3 profiling consisted of genomic DNA. TCRdb re-derived calls from the reads in MiXCR, one entry per CDR3 protein. The profile shows approximately 190,000 distinct CDR3 sequences, 64% of them singletons. Sequencing was performed on sorted CD4+, CD8+, or CD8+CD57+ T cells (not recorded which) from PBMCs. The receptors come from a human donor with severe aplastic anemia or a healthy control (not recorded which).

This chain uses TRBV25-1 with TRBJ2-1, with 13 bases lining up with TRBD2. CDR3 length: 16 amino acids. The ends lost 6 bases at V and 6 bases at J; junction bases unmatched: 8. Germline V CDR1 and CDR2: MGHDK, SYGVNS. CDR3 sequence reads: CASRETGTSGVNEQFF. The CDR3 bases are TGTGCCAGCAGGGAAACCGGGACTAGCGGGGTCAATGAGCAGTTCTTC.

The gene calls are TRBV9 and TRBJ2-3; maybe TRBD2 (6 bases). The CDR3 is 15 amino acids. Germline V gives CDR1 SGDLS, CDR2 YYNGEE. V was cut by 5 bases and J by 0 bases, with 13 bases left in between. The DNA of the CDR3 is TGTGCCAGCAGTGAGGGTGCGGGGAGCACAGATACGCAGTATTTT. Encoded protein: CASSEGAGSTDTQYF.

A few counts support this clonotype. V gene TRBV7-9 combines with J gene TRBJ2-7, with 15 bases aligning to TRBD2. Germline V CDR1 and CDR2: SEHNR, FQNEAQ (reference sequence). Trimming cost V 5 bases and J 4 bases; bases outside gene matches: 3. The CDR3 loop spans 15 amino acids. The CDR3 nucleotides are TGTGCCAGCAGCCACGGGACTAGCGGGAGGTACGAGCAGTACTTC. Translating it yields CASSHGTSGRYEQYF.

The gene calls are TRBV29-1 and TRBJ2-7; either TRBD1 or TRBD2 may fit D (6 bases each). Germline lookup yields CDR1 SQVTM and CDR2 ANQGSEA. The CDR3 is made up of 13 amino acids. CDR3 loop: CRRGGPSSYEQYF. The CDR3 nucleotides read TGCAGGCGTGGGGGGCCGAGCTCCTACGAGCAGTACTTC.

V gene TRBV12-3 or TRBV12-4 combines with J gene TRBJ1-1, with D unclear. The ends were cut back, 5 bases at V and 2 bases at J, with 15 bases in the middle. The CDR3 spans 15 residues. The CDR3 reads CASSGLVGANTEAFF. The CDR3 DNA reads as TGTGCCAGCAGTGGTCTCGTGGGTGCAAACACTGAAGCTTTCTTT.

The CDR3 protein is CASSLEQGGGYEQYF. The CDR3 DNA reads as TGCGCCAGCAGCTTGGAGCAAGGAGGAGGTTACGAGCAGTACTTC. V and J are TRBV5-1 and TRBJ2-7, with D possibly TRBD2 on 5 matching bases. The ends were cut back, 0 bases at V and 4 bases at J, with 14 bases in the middle. The CDR3 is 15 amino acids. Germline V gene sequence: CDR1 SGHRS, CDR2 YFSETQ.

This clonotype was seen repeatedly, ten times or more. V usage is TRBV5-5 and J usage is TRBJ1-2; D remains ambiguous. Germline V lookup: CDR1 SGHKS, CDR2 YYEKEE (reference sequence). The CDR3 consists of 13 residues. Deletions cut 0 bases from V and 4 bases from J, with 7 bases between. CDR3 protein: CASSLDAIYGYTF. The DNA for the CDR3 is TGTGCCAGCAGCTTGGACGCTATCTATGGCTACACCTTC.

The rearrangement joins TRBV20-1 to TRBJ2-7, with TRBD1 identical over 12 bases. The end of the DNA fits TRBJ2-5 better, so the J call may be wrong. CDR3 size: 14 residues. Germline V CDR1 and CDR2: DFQATT, SNEGSKA (reference sequence). In DNA form, the CDR3 reads TGCAGTGCTTTTGGGACAGGGGGCGGGGAGACCCAGTACTTC. The encoded protein is CSAFGTGGGETQYF.

In its sample, this clonotype was seen once. This chain uses TRBV7-9 with TRBJ2-3, with D hard to call. Trimming removed 5 bases from V and 6 bases from J, with 15 bases in between. CDR1 and CDR2 from the germline V gene are SEHNR and FQNEAQ (reference sequence). The CDR3 sequence is 14 residues long. The chain's CDR3 is CASSKYPLEDTQYF. CDR3 DNA sequence: TGTGCCAGCAGCAAATACCCCCTCGAGGATACGCAGTATTTT.

CDR3 region: CASSISLLGASNQPQHF. CDR3 DNA sequence: TGTGCCAGTAGTATTAGTCTGTTGGGCGCGAGCAATCAGCCCCAGCATTTT. The chain joins TRBV19 to TRBJ1-5, with D unresolved. Trimming stripped 3 bases from V and 1 base from J, with 16 bases between. Per the germline V gene, CDR1 is LNHDA and CDR2 is SQIVND (reference sequence). The CDR3 totals 17 residues.

This rearrangement joins TRBV6-1 to TRBJ1-5; D unclear. V was shortened by 5 bases and J by 5 bases, with 16 bases between the two germline ends. The CDR3 is 15 amino acids. Germline CDR1 reads MNHNS; CDR2 reads SASEGT. The chain's CDR3 is CASSYEVIPYQPQHF. CDR3 DNA: TGTGCCAGCAGTTACGAGGTAATTCCCTATCAGCCCCAGCATTTT.

This clonotype has at least ten counts. The chain recombines TRBV19 with TRBJ1-3; D might be TRBD1 (5 bases). V lost 3 bases and J lost 4, with 10 bases in between. The germline V gene has CDR1 LNHDA and CDR2 SQIVND (reference sequence). This CDR3 is built from 14 residues. As DNA, the CDR3 is TGTGCCAGTAGTATGGGGGATCCCGGAAACACCATATATTTT. It translates to CASSMGDPGNTIYF.

Concerning this clonotype itself: One end of the junction fails to match germline, which may point to a read error. The gene calls are TRBV7-2 and TRBJ1-4; D remains ambiguous. CDR1 is SGHTA and CDR2 is FQGNSA in the germline V gene. The CDR3 totals 14 residues. CDR3 residues: CASKPRITNEELFF. The CDR3 nucleotides are TGTGCCAGCAAACCACGAATAACTAATGAAGAACTGTTTTTT.

This clonotype occurred many times. The chain uses TRBV6-4 and TRBJ2-1; TRBD2 matches 11 bases. Germline V gene sequence: CDR1 MRHNA, CDR2 SNTAGT. Losses at the gene ends were 0 bases for V and 1 base for J; bases not matched to a gene: 2. The CDR3 consists of 17 residues. CDR3 nucleotide sequence: TGTGCCAGCAGTGACTCTAGCGGGGGGGTATCCTACAATGAGCAGTTCTTC. Translating gives CASSDSSGGVSYNEQFF.

There are a few counts of this clonotype. The chain recombines TRBV15 with TRBJ2-7; 7 bases align to TRBD2. CDR1 and CDR2 from the germline V gene are LNHNV and YYDKDF (reference sequence). The V and J ends lost 0 bases and 6 bases, in that order; junction bases with no gene match: 17. The CDR3 has 18 residues. The CDR3 protein is CATSRDLPIWPGGSEQYF. The CDR3 region has the DNA TGTGCCACCAGCAGAGATCTTCCAATATGGCCGGGAGGTAGCGAGCAGTACTTC.

The chain employs TRBV6-6 and TRBJ2-7; D may be TRBD2 (6 bases). V was cut by 6 bases and J by 2 bases, with 20 bases left in between. Germline V lookup: CDR1 MNHNY, CDR2 SVGAGI (reference sequence). The CDR3 consists of 16 residues. DNA of the CDR3: TGTGCCAGCAGCCATTTCCCCGGGACTCTAGCCTACGAGCAGTACTTC. Translated, it gives CASSHFPGTLAYEQYF.

The chain recombines TRBV7-3 with TRBJ2-1; perhaps TRBD2 as D (5 bases). CDR3 length: 15 residues. Trimming removed 4 bases from V and 1 base from J, with 11 bases in between. Germline CDR1 and CDR2: SGHTA and FQGTGA. The CDR3 sequence: CASSSDRGSYNEQFF. CDR3 nucleotide sequence: TGTGCCAGCAGCTCGGATCGGGGTTCCTACAATGAGCAGTTCTTC.

This clonotype was counted once. This sequence joins TRBV24-1 and TRBJ1-3, with D maybe TRBD1 (5 bases). The V and J ends lost 4 bases and 2 bases respectively, with 11 bases between them. CDR1 KGHDR and CDR2 SFDVKD come from the germline V gene. This CDR3 has 15 residues. The DNA for the CDR3 is TGTGCCACCAGTGACCCGACAGATCCTGGAAACACCATATATTTT. It specifies CATSDPTDPGNTIYF.

The chain combines TRBV12-3 or TRBV12-4 with TRBJ2-7, with a tentative D call TRBD2 (6 bases). This CDR3 has 13 amino acids. The germline V and J ends were trimmed by 6 bases and 3 bases, with 12 bases remaining between them. The CDR3 sequence is CASSGRENYEQYF. The CDR3 nucleotides are TGTGCCAGCAGCGGGAGAGAGAACTACGAGCAGTACTTC.

This clonotype was observed many times. The chain links TRBV7-9 to TRBJ2-5, with TRBD1 as a possible D gene (6 bases). V lost 8 bases and J lost 4, with 8 bases in between. Germline V gives CDR1 SEHNR, CDR2 FQNEAQ (reference sequence). The CDR3 has 11 residues. CDR3 sequence (DNA): TGTGCCAGCGTAGGGGGAGAGACCCAGTACTTC. It yields the protein CASVGGETQYF. The full variable domain, completed using reference TRBV7-9 and TRBJ2-5, is DTGVSQNPRHKITKRGQNVTFRCDPISEHNRLYWYRQTLGQGPEFLTYFQNEAQLEKSRLLSDRFSAERPKGSFSTLEIQRTEQGDSAMYLCASVGGETQYFGPGTRLLVL.

In the case of this clonotype: Germline is not matched at one junction end, which may reflect a read error. V usage is TRBV10-2 and J usage is TRBJ1-5; D is possibly TRBD1 (6 bases). The CDR3 runs to 17 residues. Germline V gene data show CDR1 as WSHSY and CDR2 as SAAADI. The CDR3 region has the DNA TGCGCCGGCAGTTCGGCAGGGGCTAACCTAGCAAATCAGCCCCAGCATTTT. As protein: CAGSSAGANLANQPQHF.

For this clonotype: Possible read error: a much larger clone is one base away. This sequence joins TRBV6-4 and TRBJ2-3; 14 bases align to TRBD2. The germline V gene has CDR1 MRHNA and CDR2 SNTAGT. This CDR3 is 17 amino acids long. Written as DNA, the CDR3 is TGTGCCGGCAGTCCGGGACTAGCGGGGGAGCCCACAGATACGCAGTATTTT. Protein: CAGSPGLAGEPTDTQYF.

On this clonotype: One base away lies a much larger clone, so this may be a sequencing read error. The gene calls are TRBV9 and TRBJ2-5; the D call may be TRBD1 or TRBD2 (6 bases each). Germline CDR1 SGDLS, CDR2 YYNGEE. CDR3 size: 14 residues. The CDR3 sequence: CASSVVGGQETRYF. In DNA, the CDR3 is TGTGCCAGCAGCGTAGTCGGGGGCCAAGAGACCCGGTACTTC.

The chain recombines TRBV29-1 with TRBJ1-2; TRBD1 aligns across 7 bases. The germline gives CDR1 SQVTM, CDR2 ANQGSEA. The ends lost 8 bases at V and 8 bases at J; junction bases unmatched: 14. The CDR3 is 13 amino acids. The DNA for the CDR3 is TGCAGCTTCCGGGACAGTGTGCCGGCGGGCTACACCTTC. Its protein product is CSFRDSVPAGYTF.

The rearrangement joins TRBV5-4 to TRBJ1-4; D gene uncertain. This CDR3 spans 14 amino acids. Per germline, CDR1 SGHNT and CDR2 YYREEE (reference sequence). The V and J ends lost 0 bases and 6 bases respectively, with 9 bases between them. The CDR3 sequence is CASSLGSGYEKLFF. In DNA, the CDR3 is TGTGCCAGCAGCTTGGGGTCCGGGTATGAAAAACTGTTTTTT.

This sequence joins TRBV7-8 and TRBJ2-5, with unresolved D. There are 13 residues in the CDR3. Germline lookup yields CDR1 SGHVS and CDR2 FQNEAQ. The V end was cut by 1 base, the J end by 4 bases, with 7 bases between. CDR3 amino acids: CASSLDIVETQYF. CDR3 coding DNA: TGTGCCAGCAGCTTAGACATAGTAGAGACCCAGTACTTC.

This clonotype appeared many times. The chain joins TRBV6-1 to TRBJ2-3; the match to TRBD1 covers 9 bases. V dropped 1 base and J dropped 2; count of bases not matched to a gene: 4. CDR1 and CDR2 (germline): MNHNS, SASEGT. CDR3 size: 16 residues. The CDR3 region is CASSEGGTGITDTQYF. In DNA, the CDR3 is TGTGCCAGCAGTGAAGGAGGGACAGGGATCACAGATACGCAGTATTTT.

This clonotype was recorded many times. The rearrangement links TRBV7-3 to TRBJ2-4, with TRBD1 matching over 8 bases. The CDR3 covers 13 residues. V lost 5 bases to trimming and J lost 6 bases; unmatched junction nucleotides: 3. CDR1 and CDR2 (germline): SGHTA, FQGTGA. In DNA, the CDR3 is TGTGCCAGCAGCCCAGGGGGCCGAAACATTCAGTACTTC. It yields the protein CASSPGGRNIQYF.

This clonotype showed up just a few times. V is TRBV29-1 and J is TRBJ2-2; 7 bases map to TRBD2. The V gene's germline CDR1 is SQVTM and CDR2 ANQGSEA. The ends lost 4 bases at V and 10 bases at J; junction bases unmatched: 12. The CDR3 spans 14 residues. CDR3 loop: CSVAPSGDNPELFF. The CDR3 coding sequence is TGCAGCGTTGCTCCTAGCGGCGATAACCCGGAGCTGTTTTTT.

This clonotype was found many times. The chain is built from TRBV9 and TRBJ1-1; 8 nucleotides agree with TRBD1. V shed 2 bases and J 6 bases; nucleotides not matched to a gene: 3. The CDR3 length is 13 residues. CDR1 is SGDLS and CDR2 is YYNGEE in the germline V gene. This chain's CDR3 is CASSVTGGAEAFF. DNA of the CDR3: TGTGCCAGCAGCGTTACAGGGGGGGCTGAAGCTTTCTTT.